There are a few counts of the clone carrying this T cell receptor (beta chain). These data originate in a study of blood T cells in healthy people across ages. Primers used in a second PCR of about 6 to 11 cycles were a sample-barcoded 5' primer and a J-beta primer mix. TCRdb re-analysed the 5' RACE reads in MiXCR, keeping a single row per CDR3 protein. Here the sample spans about 900,000 distinct CDR3 sequences, around 62% being singletons. Germline-derived CDR1 and CDR2 are SQVTM and ANQGSEA. V lost 4 bases to trimming and J lost 4 bases; unmatched junction nucleotides: 6. CDR3 length: 14 amino acids.

The chain employs TRBV29-1 and TRBJ2-1, with 8 bases fitting TRBD2. What was sequenced was blood. The origin of this receptor is a man aged 25-45 years in good health. The CDR3 is CSVGGGGSYNEQFF. The CDR3 DNA is TGCAGCGTTGGGGGCGGGGGGTCATACAATGAGCAGTTCTTC.